The next 11 T cell receptor beta chains were all read from a single sample in a study of control samples from healthy donors and cancer patients (TCRdb year 2020). Library preparation employed the immunoSEQ multiplex PCR assay. Drawn from immuneACCESS, this table holds only the in-frame rearrangements with V and J called that TCRdb kept. Clones are partly lost; checked studies trace under half to an unresolved V gene and leave the rest unexplained. A total of around 130,000 clones appear in this sample, about 93% of them only once. Together, the top ten hold over 1.5% of the sample. The sample consisted of PBMCs. The receptors were sampled from a man between 50 and 59 years old with head and neck cancer.

The CDR3 loop reads CASRPGVNHYEQYF. The CDR3 coding sequence is TGTGCCAGCAGACCAGGGGTTAATCACTACGAGCAGTACTTC. The chain carries TRBV27 and TRBJ2-7; tentative D call: TRBD1 (6 bases). Trimming removed 6 bases from V and 3 bases from J, with 15 bases in between. The CDR3 is 14 amino acids. Per the germline V gene, CDR1 is MNHEY and CDR2 is SMNVEV (reference sequence).

This clone was observed a single time. This chain joins TRBV7-3 and TRBJ2-3; the match to TRBD2 covers 8 bases. Germline loops: CDR1 SGHTA, CDR2 FQGTGA. The trim removed 1 base at V and 3 bases at J, leaving 3 bases unmatched. CDR3 length: 15 residues. The chain's CDR3 is CASSLIGGGTDTQYF. The DNA for the CDR3 is TGTGCCAGCAGCTTAATTGGCGGGGGGACAGATACGCAGTATTTT.

This rearrangement joins TRBV9 to TRBJ1-2; a possible D gene is TRBD1 (6 bases). V was pared by 3 bases and J by 4 bases, with 13 bases between. There are 14 residues in the CDR3. Germline V gene data show CDR1 as SGDLS and CDR2 as YYNGEE. The CDR3 region is CASSGRQEIYGYTF. The CDR3 DNA sequence: TGTGCCAGCAGCGGTAGACAGGAGATCTATGGCTACACCTTC.

The V and J genes are TRBV7-9 and TRBJ2-1; D gene unclear. Germline V gene lookup returns CDR1 SEHNR and CDR2 FQNEAQ (reference sequence). This CDR3 comprises 11 residues. V lost 1 base, J lost 11 bases, and 6 bases lay in between. The CDR3 reads CASSLVSQQFF. The CDR3 DNA sequence: TGTGCCAGCAGCTTAGTATCCCAGCAGTTCTTC.

The chain carries TRBV6-5 and TRBJ2-1; D ambiguous. Germline assignment: CDR1 MNHEY and CDR2 SVGAGI. The V gene lost 4 bases and the J gene lost 12 bases, with 16 bases spanning the gap. This CDR3 is built from 13 residues. CDR3 DNA: TGTGCCAGCAGTTCTTTAGGTGAGGTGGGGCAGTTCTTC. This codes for CASSSLGEVGQFF.

This chain links TRBV7-2 with TRBJ2-1, with a possible D match to TRBD1 (5 bases). CDR3 length: 20 amino acids. Germline-derived CDR1 and CDR2 are SGHTA and FQGNSA. The V and J ends lost 0 bases and 10 bases respectively, with 31 bases between them. The chain's CDR3 is CASSLAPQGAVVTGRGEQFF. CDR3 in DNA: TGTGCCAGCAGCTTAGCGCCTCAAGGGGCGGTGGTTACGGGCCGTGGAGAGCAGTTCTTC. Variable domain in full (rest from reference TRBV7-2 and TRBJ2-1): GAGVSQSPSNKVTEKGKDVELRCDPISGHTALYWYRQSLGQGLEFLIYFQGNSAPDKSGLPSDRFSAERTGGSVSTLTIQRTQQEDSAVYLCASSLAPQGAVVTGRGEQFFGPGTRLTVL.

DNA of the CDR3: TGTGCCTGGAAGGGTCTAAGCTCCTACGAGCAGTACTTC. It is translated as CAWKGLSSYEQYF. This sequence joins TRBV30 and TRBJ2-7; no clear D. With 4 bases removed from V and 0 bases from J, the gap between germline ends came to 10 bases. This CDR3 is built from 13 residues. The germline V gene has CDR1 GTSNPN and CDR2 SVGIG (reference sequence).

This clone was observed once. DNA for the CDR3: TGTGCCAGCAGTTTAAAGGGGGGGGAGCAGTACTTC. It codes for CASSLKGGEQYF. The chain combines TRBV12-3 or TRBV12-4 with TRBJ2-7; possible D gene TRBD2, 7 bases. Trimming took off 2 bases at V and 7 bases at J, with 9 bases between the two ends. This CDR3 spans 12 amino acids.

The genes are TRBV5-8 and TRBJ2-3; 8 bases agree with TRBD1. The trim removed 3 bases at V and 2 bases at J, leaving 11 bases unmatched. The length of the CDR3 is 17 residues. Germline V gives CDR1 SGHTS, CDR2 YDEGEE. The chain's CDR3 is CASSWAGGAPSTDTQYF. CDR3 bases: TGTGCCAGCAGCTGGGCAGGGGGCGCGCCATCCACAGATACGCAGTATTTT. The complete variable domain, with remaining parts taken from reference TRBV5-8 and TRBJ2-3, reads EAGVTQSPTHLIKTRGQQATLRCSPISGHTSVYWYQQALGLGLQFLLWYDEGEERNRGNFPPRFSGRQFPNYSSELNVNALELEDSALYLCASSWAGGAPSTDTQYFGPGTRLTVL.

This clone appeared a single time. The J gene is TRBJ1-4, the V gene TRBV18; TRBD1 matches 7 bases. V trimming: 4 bases; J trimming: 4 bases; junction bases outside the gene matches: 9. Germline V lookup: CDR1 KGHSH, CDR2 LQKENI. This CDR3 has 16 amino acids. For the CDR3, the DNA is TGTGCCAGCTCACGGACAGGTTCCGTGCGTAATGAAAAACTGTTTTTT. Its protein product is CASSRTGSVRNEKLFF.

The chain carries TRBV7-8 and TRBJ2-7, with D hard to call. Per germline, CDR1 SGHVS and CDR2 FQNEAQ. Trimming took 0 bases from V and 2 from J, leaving 5 bases between them. The CDR3 has 13 amino acids. CDR3 in amino acids: CASSLASPYEQYF. The CDR3 nucleotides are TGTGCCAGCAGCTTAGCGTCACCCTACGAGCAGTACTTC.